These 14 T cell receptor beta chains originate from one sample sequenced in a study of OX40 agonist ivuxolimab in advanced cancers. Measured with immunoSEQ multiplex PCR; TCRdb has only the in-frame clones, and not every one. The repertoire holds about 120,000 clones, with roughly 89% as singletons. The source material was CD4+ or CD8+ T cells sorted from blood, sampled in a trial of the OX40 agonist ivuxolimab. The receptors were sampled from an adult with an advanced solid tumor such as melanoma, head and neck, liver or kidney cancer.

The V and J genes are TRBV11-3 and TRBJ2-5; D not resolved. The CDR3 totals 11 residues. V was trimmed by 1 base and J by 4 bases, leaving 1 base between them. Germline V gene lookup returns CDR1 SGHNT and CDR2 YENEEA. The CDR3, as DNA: TGTGCCAGCAGCTTAGGAGAGACCCAGTACTTC. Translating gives CASSLGETQYF.

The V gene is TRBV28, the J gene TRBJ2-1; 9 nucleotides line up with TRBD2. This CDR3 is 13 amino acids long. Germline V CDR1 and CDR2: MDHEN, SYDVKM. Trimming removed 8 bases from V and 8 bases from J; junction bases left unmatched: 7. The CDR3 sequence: CASGPSGIDEQFF. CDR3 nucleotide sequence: TGTGCCAGCGGCCCTAGCGGGATCGATGAGCAGTTCTTC.

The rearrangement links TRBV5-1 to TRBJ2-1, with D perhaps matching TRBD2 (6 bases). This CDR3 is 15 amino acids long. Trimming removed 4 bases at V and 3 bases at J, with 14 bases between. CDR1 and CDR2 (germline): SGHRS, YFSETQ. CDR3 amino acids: CASSPIPGLYNEQFF. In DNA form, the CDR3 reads TGCGCCAGCAGCCCCATACCGGGACTCTACAATGAGCAGTTCTTC.

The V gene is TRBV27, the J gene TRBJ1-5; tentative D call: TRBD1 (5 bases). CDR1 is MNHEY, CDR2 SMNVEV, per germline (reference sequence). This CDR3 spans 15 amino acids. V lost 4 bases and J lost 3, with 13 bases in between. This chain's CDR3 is CASSSGSGNNQPQHF. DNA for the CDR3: TGTGCCAGCAGTTCTGGTTCAGGGAACAATCAGCCCCAGCATTTT.

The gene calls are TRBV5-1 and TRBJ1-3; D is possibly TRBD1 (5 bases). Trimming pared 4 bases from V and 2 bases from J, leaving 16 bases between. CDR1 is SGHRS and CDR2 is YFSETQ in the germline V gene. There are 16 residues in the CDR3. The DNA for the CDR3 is TGCGCCAGCAGCGTTCCGGGGCCAATGCCTGGAAACACCATATATTTT. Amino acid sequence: CASSVPGPMPGNTIYF.

CDR3 nucleotide sequence: TGTGCCAGCAGTCGCAGCCGAGACTACGAGCAGTACTTC. Protein product: CASSRSRDYEQYF. V and J are TRBV27 and TRBJ2-7; the D is unclear. Germline CDR1 reads MNHEY; CDR2 reads SMNVEV (reference sequence). The CDR3 covers 13 residues. Trimming stripped 5 bases from V and 3 bases from J, with 11 bases between.

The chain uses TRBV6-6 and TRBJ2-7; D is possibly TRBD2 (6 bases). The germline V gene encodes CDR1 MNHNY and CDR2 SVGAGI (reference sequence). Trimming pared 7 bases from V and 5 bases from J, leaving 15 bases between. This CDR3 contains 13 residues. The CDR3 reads CASTPRGNNEQYF. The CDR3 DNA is TGTGCCAGCACCCCCCGCGGGAATAACGAGCAGTACTTC.

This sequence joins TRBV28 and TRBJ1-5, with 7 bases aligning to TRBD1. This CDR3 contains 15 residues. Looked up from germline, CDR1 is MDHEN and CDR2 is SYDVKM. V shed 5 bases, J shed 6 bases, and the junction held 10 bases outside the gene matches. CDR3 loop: CASSHDGRGRQPQHF. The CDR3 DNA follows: TGTGCCAGCAGTCATGATGGGAGGGGGCGTCAGCCCCAGCATTTT.

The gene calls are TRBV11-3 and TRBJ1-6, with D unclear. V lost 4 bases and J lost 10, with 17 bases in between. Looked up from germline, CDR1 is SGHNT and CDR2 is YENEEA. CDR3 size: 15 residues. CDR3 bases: TGTGCCAGCAGCTCTTTGGCGGGGAACAGATCACCCCTCCACTTT. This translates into CASSSLAGNRSPLHF.

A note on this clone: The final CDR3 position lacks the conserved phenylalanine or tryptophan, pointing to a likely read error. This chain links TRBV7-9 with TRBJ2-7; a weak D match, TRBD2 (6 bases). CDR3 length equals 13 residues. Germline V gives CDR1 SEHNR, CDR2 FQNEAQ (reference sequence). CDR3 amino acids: CASNLAASYEQYS. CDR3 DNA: TGTGCCAGCAACTTAGCGGCCTCCTACGAGCAGTACTCC.

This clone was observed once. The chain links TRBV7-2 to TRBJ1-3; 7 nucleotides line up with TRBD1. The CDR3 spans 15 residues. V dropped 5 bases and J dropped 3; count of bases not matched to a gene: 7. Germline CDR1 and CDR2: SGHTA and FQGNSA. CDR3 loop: CASSPGGTDGNTIYF. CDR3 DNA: TGTGCCAGCAGCCCTGGGGGGACAGATGGAAACACCATATATTTT.

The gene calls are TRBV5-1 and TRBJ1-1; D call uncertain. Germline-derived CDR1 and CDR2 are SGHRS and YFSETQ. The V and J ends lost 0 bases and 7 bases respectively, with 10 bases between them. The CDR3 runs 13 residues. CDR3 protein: CASSLAPGNEAFF. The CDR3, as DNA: TGCGCCAGCAGCTTGGCCCCGGGAAATGAAGCTTTCTTT. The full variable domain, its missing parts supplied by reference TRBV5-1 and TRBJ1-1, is KAGVTQTPRYLIKTRGQQVTLSCSPISGHRSVSWYQQTPGQGLQFLFEYFSETQRNKGNFPGRFSGRQFSNSRSEMNVSTLELGDSALYLCASSLAPGNEAFFGQGTRLTVV.

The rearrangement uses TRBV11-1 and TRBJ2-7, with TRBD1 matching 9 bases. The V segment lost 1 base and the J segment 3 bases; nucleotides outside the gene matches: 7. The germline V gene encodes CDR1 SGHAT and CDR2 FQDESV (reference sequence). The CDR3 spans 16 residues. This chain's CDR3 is CASSLGIRDRVYEQYF. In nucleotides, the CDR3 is TGTGCCAGCAGCTTAGGAATACGGGACAGGGTCTACGAGCAGTACTTC. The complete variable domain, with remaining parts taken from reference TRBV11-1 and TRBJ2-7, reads EAEVAQSPRYKITEKSQAVAFWCDPISGHATLYWYRQILGQGPELLVQFQDESVVDDSQLPKDRFSAERLKGVDSTLKIQPAELGDSAMYLCASSLGIRDRVYEQYFGPGTRLTVT.

CDR3 coding DNA: TGTGCCAGCTTCCCCCACGGGACAGGGGGCGTGGGGGCCATTGTCCCCCAGCATTTT. Protein: CASFPHGTGGVGAIVPQHF. V is TRBV27 and J is TRBJ1-5, with 12 positions matching TRBD1. The CDR3 has 19 amino acids. Germline CDR1 and CDR2: MNHEY and SMNVEV (reference sequence). After removal of 8 bases from V and 10 bases from J, the junction contained 24 bases not matched to a gene.